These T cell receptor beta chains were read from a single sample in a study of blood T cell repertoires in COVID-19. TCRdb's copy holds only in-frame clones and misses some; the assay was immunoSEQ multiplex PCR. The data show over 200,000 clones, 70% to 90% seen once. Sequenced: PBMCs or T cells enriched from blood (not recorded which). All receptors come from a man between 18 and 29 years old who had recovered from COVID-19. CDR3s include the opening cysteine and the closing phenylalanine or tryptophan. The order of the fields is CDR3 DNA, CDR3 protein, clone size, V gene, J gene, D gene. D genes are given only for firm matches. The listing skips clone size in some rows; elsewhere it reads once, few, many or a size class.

CDR3nt: TGTGCCAGCAGCCCCCAGCGGGCGCAAACCACAGATACGCAGTATTTT
CDR3aa: CASSPQRAQTTDTQYF
abundance: few
v_gene: TRBV7-8
j_gene: TRBJ2-3
d_gene: -

CDR3nt: TGCGCCAGCAGTGCGCAGGGACTAGCGGATTACAATGAGCAGTTCTTC
CDR3aa: CASSAQGLADYNEQFF
abundance: -
v_gene: TRBV10-1
j_gene: TRBJ2-1
d_gene: TRBD2

CDR3nt: TGTGCCAGTAGTCAGCGGACAGGGAGCTCTGGAAACACCATATATTTT
CDR3aa: CASSQRTGSSGNTIYF
abundance: once
v_gene: TRBV19
j_gene: TRBJ1-3
d_gene: TRBD1

CDR3nt: TGTGCCAGCAGCCGGGGGACAGGGCTTCCAAGCTATGGCTACACCTTC
CDR3aa: CASSRGTGLPSYGYTF
abundance: -
v_gene: TRBV5-4
j_gene: TRBJ1-2
d_gene: TRBD1

CDR3nt: TGTGCCTGGAGTCAGGTCACCTTTCGGTACAATGAGCAGTTCTTC
CDR3aa: CAWSQVTFRYNEQFF
abundance: -
v_gene: TRBV30
j_gene: TRBJ2-1
d_gene: -

CDR3nt: TGCGCCAGCAGCGTTGGGCTAGCCCCAGCCTACAATGAGCAGTTCTTC
CDR3aa: CASSVGLAPAYNEQFF
abundance: -
v_gene: TRBV4-1
j_gene: TRBJ2-1
d_gene: -

CDR3nt: TGCGCCAGCAGCTTGACCCCGGGACAGGGGTACGAGCAGTACTTC
CDR3aa: CASSLTPGQGYEQYF
abundance: -
v_gene: TRBV5-1
j_gene: TRBJ2-7
d_gene: TRBD1

CDR3nt: TGTGCCAGCTCTAACCGGGACAGGGGGCAATACGAGCAGTACTTC
CDR3aa: CASSNRDRGQYEQYF
abundance: -
v_gene: TRBV7-9
j_gene: TRBJ2-7
d_gene: TRBD1

CDR3nt: TGCGCCAGCAGTGAGTCCCTCGAGGTGGGTGTTGGTGTGACTGAAGCTTTCTTT
CDR3aa: CASSESLEVGVGVTEAFF
abundance: -
v_gene: TRBV10-1
j_gene: TRBJ1-1
d_gene: -

CDR3nt: TGCGCCAGCAGCTTCTCCCCGACAGGCACCTACGAGCAGTACTTC
CDR3aa: CASSFSPTGTYEQYF
abundance: few
v_gene: TRBV5-1
j_gene: TRBJ2-7
d_gene: -

CDR3nt: TGCAGTGCTAGTACAGGTGGAAGCTATGGCTACACCTTC
CDR3aa: CSASTGGSYGYTF
abundance: -
v_gene: TRBV20-1
j_gene: TRBJ1-2
d_gene: -

CDR3nt: TGTGCCAGTAGTATAGTTGTCAGGACTAATGAAAAACTGTTTTTT
CDR3aa: CASSIVVRTNEKLFF
abundance: -
v_gene: TRBV19
j_gene: TRBJ1-4
d_gene: -

CDR3nt: TGTGCCAGCAGTGCAAGACTAGCGCTTAACAATGAGCAGTTCTTC
CDR3aa: CASSARLALNNEQFF
abundance: -
v_gene: TRBV2
j_gene: TRBJ2-1
d_gene: TRBD2

CDR3nt: TGTGCCACAGGGGGGGGACTAGCGGGAGTACCCTACAATGAGCAGTTCTTC
CDR3aa: CATGGGLAGVPYNEQFF
abundance: once
v_gene: TRBV7-9
j_gene: TRBJ2-1
d_gene: TRBD2

CDR3nt: TGTGCCAGCAGTCTTACGCAGGGGACCCCAGCTTTCTTT
CDR3aa: CASSLTQGTPAFF
abundance: -
v_gene: TRBV6-5
j_gene: TRBJ1-1
d_gene: -

CDR3nt: TGTGCCAGCAGTTACCAGGGCTTAAGCGGGGGTTACGAGCAGTACTTC
CDR3aa: CASSYQGLSGGYEQYF
abundance: -
v_gene: TRBV6-5
j_gene: TRBJ2-7
d_gene: TRBD2

CDR3nt: TGCAGTGCTGTTTCAGGGTTCGGCTACACCTTC
CDR3aa: CSAVSGFGYTF
abundance: -
v_gene: TRBV20-1
j_gene: TRBJ1-2
d_gene: -

CDR3nt: TGTGCCAGTAAGCTATACGGTGGTGAGACCCAGTACTTC
CDR3aa: CASKLYGGETQYF
abundance: -
v_gene: TRBV19
j_gene: TRBJ2-5
d_gene: -

CDR3nt: TGTGCCAGCAGCGGGACAGGGGGCACTGAAGCTTTCTTT
CDR3aa: CASSGTGGTEAFF
abundance: -
v_gene: TRBV5-6
j_gene: TRBJ1-1
d_gene: TRBD1

CDR3nt: TGTGCCAGCAGTTACCATGGAGGGTACACTGAAGCTTTCTTT
CDR3aa: CASSYHGGYTEAFF
abundance: once
v_gene: TRBV6-5
j_gene: TRBJ1-1
d_gene: -

CDR3nt: TGTGCCAGCAACGGTCAGGGAACTCTATACGAGCAGTACTTC
CDR3aa: CASNGQGTLYEQYF
abundance: -
v_gene: TRBV6-5
j_gene: TRBJ2-7
d_gene: -

CDR3nt: TGTGCTAGTGGTCCATTCGGTACCTTCTCCTACAATGAGCAGTTCTTC
CDR3aa: CASGPFGTFSYNEQFF
abundance: few
v_gene: TRBV12-5
j_gene: TRBJ2-1
d_gene: -

CDR3nt: TGTGCCAGCAGTGAAGCGGGGACAGAGTCCTACGAGCAGTACTTC
CDR3aa: CASSEAGTESYEQYF
abundance: few
v_gene: TRBV6-1
j_gene: TRBJ2-7
d_gene: TRBD1

CDR3nt: TGTGCCAGTATGGGGGACTACAATCAGCCCCAGCATTTT
CDR3aa: CASMGDYNQPQHF
abundance: -
v_gene: TRBV19
j_gene: TRBJ1-5
d_gene: -

CDR3nt: TGTGCCAGCAGCTTAGCCTCTAGCGTTGCAGAGACCCAGTACTTC
CDR3aa: CASSLASSVAETQYF
abundance: -
v_gene: TRBV11-2
j_gene: TRBJ2-5
d_gene: -

CDR3nt: TGTGCCTGGAGTGTAACCCAGGGGAGGGGGTCACCCCTCCACTTT
CDR3aa: CAWSVTQGRGSPLHF
abundance: -
v_gene: TRBV30
j_gene: TRBJ1-6
d_gene: -

CDR3nt: TGCGCCAGCAGCGAGGAGAAGGAGCAGTTCTTC
CDR3aa: CASSEEKEQFF
abundance: -
v_gene: TRBV5-1
j_gene: TRBJ2-1
d_gene: -

CDR3nt: TGCGCCAGCAGCCGCTCCCTCCTGCGGGAGATATCCTACAATGAGCAGTTCTTC
CDR3aa: CASSRSLLREISYNEQFF
abundance: -
v_gene: TRBV5-1
j_gene: TRBJ2-1
d_gene: TRBD2

CDR3nt: TGTGCCAGCAGCCCCGGACAGGGTCAAGAGACCCAGTACTTC
CDR3aa: CASSPGQGQETQYF
abundance: -
v_gene: TRBV5-4
j_gene: TRBJ2-5
d_gene: TRBD1

CDR3nt: TGTGCCAGCAGTTTCGTGACTAGTGTCTACAATGAGCAGTTCTTC
CDR3aa: CASSFVTSVYNEQFF
abundance: -
v_gene: TRBV27
j_gene: TRBJ2-1
d_gene: -

CDR3nt: TGCGCCAGCAGCCAAGGAACAGGGGAGTTCTATCAGCCCCAGCATTTT
CDR3aa: CASSQGTGEFYQPQHF
abundance: -
v_gene: TRBV4-1
j_gene: TRBJ1-5
d_gene: TRBD1